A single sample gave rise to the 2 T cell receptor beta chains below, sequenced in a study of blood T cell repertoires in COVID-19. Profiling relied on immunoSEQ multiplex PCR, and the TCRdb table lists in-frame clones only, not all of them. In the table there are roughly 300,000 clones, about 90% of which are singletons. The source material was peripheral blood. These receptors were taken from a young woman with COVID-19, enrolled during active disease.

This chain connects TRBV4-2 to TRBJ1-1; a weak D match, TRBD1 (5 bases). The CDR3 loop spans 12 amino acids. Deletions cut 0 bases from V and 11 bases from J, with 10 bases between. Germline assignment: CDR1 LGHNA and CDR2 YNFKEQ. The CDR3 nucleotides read TGTGCCAGCAGCCAAGATTTGGGACTCGCTTTCTTT. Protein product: CASSQDLGLAFF.

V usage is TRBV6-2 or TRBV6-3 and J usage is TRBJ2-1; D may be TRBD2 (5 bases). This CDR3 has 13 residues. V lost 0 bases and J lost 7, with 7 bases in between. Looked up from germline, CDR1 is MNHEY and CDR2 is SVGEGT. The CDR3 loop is CASSYSGLNEQFF. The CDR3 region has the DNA TGTGCCAGCAGTTACTCCGGACTGAATGAGCAGTTCTTC.